These 30 T cell receptor beta chains originate from one sample sequenced in a study of blood T cell repertoires in COVID-19. Only in-frame clones appear in the TCRdb table, and some are missing; sequencing was by immunoSEQ multiplex PCR. The sample contains around 36,000 clones, about nine tenths of which appear only once. Sample: peripheral blood. Receptor source: a human donor in a cohort sampled during active COVID-19.

This sequence joins TRBV10-2 and TRBJ1-1; perhaps TRBD1 as D (5 bases). The germline CDR1 and CDR2 sequences are WSHSY and SAAADI. Trimming removed 6 bases at V and 4 bases at J, with 18 bases between. The CDR3 extends over 15 amino acids. The CDR3 nucleotides are TGCGCCAGCAGGGACAAGGGGCGCCCGGGCACTGAAGCTTTCTTT. Amino acid sequence: CASRDKGRPGTEAFF.

This clone was observed a single time. The chain joins TRBV15 to TRBJ1-4; D unclear. The CDR3 is 14 residues long. From germline, CDR1 is LNHNV and CDR2 YYDKDF (reference sequence). Trimming removed 0 bases from V and 7 bases from J, with 9 bases in between. The CDR3 DNA is TGTGCCACCAGCAGAGAGCGGGAGACTGAAAAACTGTTTTTT. This translates into CATSRERETEKLFF.

The chain's CDR3 is CASSWTGTSSNEQFF. The CDR3 DNA sequence: TGCGCCAGCAGCTGGACCGGGACTAGTAGCAATGAGCAGTTCTTC. V and J are TRBV5-1 and TRBJ2-1; the match to TRBD2 covers 8 bases. Germline-derived CDR1 and CDR2 are SGHRS and YFSETQ. The CDR3 has 15 amino acids. After removal of 3 bases from V and 6 bases from J, the junction contained 8 bases not matched to a gene. Complete variable domain (other parts from reference TRBV5-1 and TRBJ2-1): KAGVTQTPRYLIKTRGQQVTLSCSPISGHRSVSWYQQTPGQGLQFLFEYFSETQRNKGNFPGRFSGRQFSNSRSEMNVSTLELGDSALYLCASSWTGTSSNEQFFGPGTRLTVL.

This clone occurred once. CDR3 amino acids: CASSQGPRVGLGRWEETQYF. For the CDR3, the DNA is TGTGCCAGCAGCCAAGGTCCCAGGGTCGGGCTGGGAAGGTGGGAAGAGACCCAGTACTTC. The rearrangement joins TRBV3-1 (or the pseudogene TRBV3-2) to TRBJ2-5; D is possibly TRBD1 (5 bases). The CDR3 totals 20 residues. Germline assignment: CDR1 LGHDT and CDR2 YNNKEL (reference sequence). Trimming stripped 1 base from V and 3 bases from J, with 27 bases between.

The chain is built from TRBV7-7 and TRBJ1-4, with D tentatively TRBD1 (6 bases). V was cut by 6 bases and J by 0 bases, with 17 bases left in between. This CDR3 spans 17 amino acids. CDR1 is SSHAT and CDR2 is FNYEAQ in the germline V gene (reference sequence). CDR3 protein: CASSPGGGSPTNEKLFF. The CDR3 bases are TGTGCCAGCAGTCCTGGGGGCGGGTCTCCAACTAATGAAAAACTGTTTTTT.

This rearrangement joins TRBV5-4 to TRBJ1-1; 9 bases are a match to TRBD1. CDR1 is SGHNT and CDR2 is YYREEE in the germline V gene (reference sequence). J lost 5 bases, V lost 1 base, and 6 bases had no gene match. The length of the CDR3 is 15 residues. The CDR3 protein is CASSLRAGTGTEAFF. CDR3 sequence (DNA): TGTGCCAGCAGCTTGAGGGCAGGGACAGGGACTGAAGCTTTCTTT.

This clone has only one observation. This chain connects TRBV7-8 to TRBJ1-3, with D possibly TRBD1 on 5 matching bases. The CDR3 is 17 residues long. Germline lookup yields CDR1 SGHVS and CDR2 FQNEAQ. V lost 0 bases, J lost 2 bases, and 14 bases lay in between. The CDR3 reads CASSLAGGVAAGNTIYF. The CDR3 bases are TGTGCCAGCAGCTTAGCGGGAGGGGTCGCGGCTGGAAACACCATATATTTT.

This chain uses TRBV14 with TRBJ2-1; 7 bases fit TRBD1. The CDR3 is 15 residues long. Unmatched junction bases numbered 5, after V lost 2 bases and J lost 4 bases. Germline lookup yields CDR1 SGHDN and CDR2 FVKESK. CDR3 amino acids: CASSQIAGGYNEQFF. CDR3 coding DNA: TGTGCCAGCAGCCAAATCGCAGGGGGATACAATGAGCAGTTCTTC.

This chain uses TRBV28 with TRBJ1-3; D remains ambiguous. V was clipped by 3 bases and J by 8 bases, with 17 bases between them. This CDR3 has 15 amino acids. Germline V CDR1 and CDR2: MDHEN, SYDVKM. The CDR3 here is CASSLQRIRGDTIYF. The CDR3 DNA sequence: TGTGCCAGCAGTTTGCAAAGGATCCGAGGAGACACCATATATTTT. Full variable domain (outside the CDR3, taken from reference TRBV28 and TRBJ1-3): DVKVTQSSRYLVKRTGEKVFLECVQDMDHENMFWYRQDPGLGLRLIYFSYDVKMKEKGDIPEGYSVSREKKERFSLILESASTNQTSMYLCASSLQRIRGDTIYFGEGSWLTVV.

The chain uses TRBV3-1 (or the pseudogene TRBV3-2) and TRBJ2-1; D is possibly TRBD1 (6 bases). The germline gives CDR1 LGHDT, CDR2 YNNKEL (reference sequence). The CDR3 contains 14 residues. Trimming cost V 3 bases and J 8 bases, with 14 bases left between them. CDR3 protein: CASSQGHFSDEQFF. The DNA of the CDR3 is TGTGCCAGCAGCCAGGGACATTTCAGTGATGAGCAGTTCTTC.

This rearrangement joins TRBV19 to TRBJ1-6, with D unresolved. The CDR3 has 16 residues. Germline CDR1 and CDR2: LNHDA and SQIVND (reference sequence). Trimming removed 5 bases at V and 0 bases at J, with 11 bases between. The DNA for the CDR3 is TGTGCCAGTAGTTCATCGGAGAGCTCCTATAATTCACCCCTCCACTTT. This codes for CASSSSESSYNSPLHF.

The rearrangement joins TRBV5-6 to TRBJ1-5; the D gene is possibly TRBD1 (5 bases). The ends were cut back, 2 bases at V and 6 bases at J, with 12 bases in the middle. The CDR3 is made up of 14 amino acids. In germline, CDR1 is SGHDT, CDR2 YYEEEE. CDR3 sequence reads: CASSLSRVGQPQHF. The CDR3 DNA reads TGTGCCAGCAGCTTAAGCAGGGTAGGTCAGCCCCAGCATTTT. Full variable domain (rest looked up from reference TRBV5-6 and TRBJ1-5): DAGVTQSPTHLIKTRGQQVTLRCSPKSGHDTVSWYQQALGQGPQFIFQYYEEEERQRGNFPDRFSGHQFPNYSSELNVNALLLGDSALYLCASSLSRVGQPQHFGDGTRLSIL.

CDR3 DNA sequence: TGTGCCAGCAGTGAACCGGGACAACCCAATTATGGCTACACCTTC. Translating gives CASSEPGQPNYGYTF. The gene calls are TRBV2 and TRBJ1-2; possible D gene TRBD1, 6 bases. The CDR3 runs to 15 residues. Looked up from germline, CDR1 is SNHLY and CDR2 is FYNNEI. V shed 2 bases and J shed 5 bases, with 15 bases lying between them. Full variable domain (remainder filled in from reference TRBV2 and TRBJ1-2): EPEVTQTPSHQVTQMGQEVILRCVPISNHLYFYWYRQILGQKVEFLVSFYNNEISEKSEIFDDQFSVERPDGSNFTLKIRSTKLEDSAMYFCASSEPGQPNYGYTFGSGTRLTVV.

The chain employs TRBV24-1 and TRBJ2-1; D is undetermined. Germline V gene sequence: CDR1 KGHDR, CDR2 SFDVKD. The germline V and J ends were trimmed by 0 bases and 10 bases, with 3 bases remaining between them. The CDR3 loop spans 11 amino acids. The CDR3 sequence is CATSDLIEQFF. CDR3 DNA: TGTGCCACCAGTGATTTGATAGAGCAGTTCTTC.

The chain couples TRBV15 to TRBJ2-5; TRBD2 aligns across 14 bases. This CDR3 spans 17 amino acids. Looked up from germline, CDR1 is LNHNV and CDR2 is YYDKDF (reference sequence). V lost 4 bases, J lost 5 bases, and 9 bases stayed unmatched. The CDR3 sequence: CATSTSPGLAGEETQYF. CDR3 in DNA: TGTGCCACCAGCACGTCACCGGGACTAGCGGGGGAGGAGACCCAGTACTTC.

A single count supports this clone. J is TRBJ2-2 and V is TRBV5-4, with 11 bases aligning to TRBD2. Germline CDR1 SGHNT, CDR2 YYREEE (reference sequence). The CDR3 is 16 residues long. V lost 3 bases and J lost 2; bases outside the gene matches: 3. In nucleotides, the CDR3 is TGTGCCAGCAGCTCCGGGACTAGCGGAAACACCGGGGAGCTGTTTTTT. It specifies CASSSGTSGNTGELFF.

V and J are TRBV6-5 and TRBJ1-2; 7 bases match TRBD1. The CDR3 covers 14 residues. CDR1 and CDR2 from the germline V gene are MNHEY and SVGAGI. Trimming took 7 bases from V and 7 from J; bases not matched to a gene: 12. CDR3 residues: CASTDTGAGAGYTF. The CDR3 coding sequence is TGTGCCAGCACAGATACAGGGGCTGGGGCTGGCTACACCTTC.

The rearrangement uses TRBV19 and TRBJ2-6, with D possibly being TRBD1 (5 bases). The CDR3 is 16 residues long. Trimming shortened V by 5 bases and J by 0 bases, and 11 bases separated the two germline ends. Germline V gives CDR1 LNHDA, CDR2 SQIVND (reference sequence). The CDR3 nucleotides read TGTGCCAGTAGTGCCTCACAGGTCTCTGGGGCCAACGTCCTGACTTTC. This sequence encodes CASSASQVSGANVLTF.

The chain couples TRBV7-2 to TRBJ2-7, with 7 bases identical to TRBD2. CDR3 length: 14 residues. With 3 bases clipped from V and 5 bases from J, the junction kept 7 bases outside the gene matches. The germline V gene has CDR1 SGHTA and CDR2 FQGNSA. The CDR3 sequence: CASSLGGRFDEQYF. CDR3 DNA sequence: TGTGCCAGCAGCTTGGGGGGGAGGTTTGACGAGCAGTACTTC.

The chain couples TRBV5-1 to TRBJ2-4; 7 bases line up with TRBD1. The CDR3 consists of 16 residues. The J segment lost 1 base and the V segment lost 1 base, leaving 5 bases of the junction unmatched. The germline gives CDR1 SGHRS, CDR2 YFSETQ. The CDR3 DNA follows: TGCGCCAGCAGCTTGAACACAGGGGATGCCAAAAACATTCAGTACTTC. Translation gives CASSLNTGDAKNIQYF. Combining the CDR3 with reference TRBV5-1 and TRBJ2-4 gives the whole variable domain KAGVTQTPRYLIKTRGQQVTLSCSPISGHRSVSWYQQTPGQGLQFLFEYFSETQRNKGNFPGRFSGRQFSNSRSEMNVSTLELGDSALYLCASSLNTGDAKNIQYFGAGTRLSVL.

The rearrangement links TRBV24-1 to TRBJ2-5; tentatively, D is TRBD1 (5 bases). Germline assignment: CDR1 KGHDR and CDR2 SFDVKD. This CDR3 spans 15 amino acids. V was clipped by 4 bases and J by 1 base, with 12 bases between them. CDR3 residues: CATSDTGGAQETQYF. The CDR3 DNA is TGTGCCACCAGTGACACAGGTGGGGCCCAAGAGACCCAGTACTTC.

J is TRBJ2-1 and V is TRBV5-4, with 13 positions matching TRBD2. Per germline, CDR1 SGHNT and CDR2 YYREEE (reference sequence). V lost 3 bases, J lost 6 bases, and 6 bases stayed unmatched. The CDR3 is made up of 16 amino acids. The CDR3 is CASSSGTSGTSNEQFF. Written as DNA, the CDR3 is TGTGCCAGCAGCTCCGGGACTAGCGGGACTAGCAATGAGCAGTTCTTC.

J is TRBJ2-1 and V is TRBV5-8, with D possibly being TRBD2 (6 bases). CDR1 is SGHTS, CDR2 YDEGEE, per germline. The CDR3 spans 14 residues. V was clipped by 4 bases and J by 2 bases, with 10 bases between them. The CDR3 loop reads CASSLRTTYNEQFF. CDR3 in DNA: TGTGCCAGCAGCCTCCGGACTACCTACAATGAGCAGTTCTTC.

The V gene is TRBV19, the J gene TRBJ1-4; 10 nucleotides line up with TRBD1. J gave up 8 bases and V 9 bases, and 9 bases lay outside the gene matches. The length of the CDR3 is 14 residues. Germline CDR1 LNHDA, CDR2 SQIVND (reference sequence). CDR3 sequence (DNA): TGTGCCAGCCGGACAGGGGGTTCGGGAGAAAAACTGTTTTTT. Its protein product is CASRTGGSGEKLFF. The complete variable domain, with remaining parts taken from reference TRBV19 and TRBJ1-4, reads DGGITQSPKYLFRKEGQNVTLSCEQNLNHDAMYWYRQDPGQGLRLIYYSQIVNDFQKGDIAEGYSVSREKKESFPLTVTSAQKNPTAFYLCASRTGGSGEKLFFGSGTQLSVL.

The chain combines TRBV18 with TRBJ1-1; D may be TRBD1 (5 bases). CDR1 is KGHSH and CDR2 is LQKENI in the germline V gene. Trimming pared 3 bases from V and 5 bases from J, leaving 16 bases between. The CDR3 totals 15 residues. The CDR3 is CASSPLDTGETEAFF. In DNA form, the CDR3 reads TGTGCCAGCTCACCCCTCGACACAGGCGAGACTGAAGCTTTCTTT.

The chain couples TRBV11-3 to TRBJ2-7; TRBD2 might be the D (5 bases). Trimming shortened V by 1 base and J by 7 bases, and 14 bases separated the two germline ends. The CDR3 has 14 amino acids. Germline CDR1 reads SGHNT; CDR2 reads YENEEA. The CDR3 region has the DNA TGTGCCAGCAGCTTAGTTGGCGGATCGGGGGAGCAGTACTTC. Amino acids: CASSLVGGSGEQYF.

About this clone itself: A much larger clone differs by one base, so this may be a read error. This specimen includes other DNA sequences encoding the same CDR3. This chain links TRBV28 with TRBJ1-6, with TRBD1 matching 7 bases. Germline values: CDR1 MDHEN, CDR2 SYDVKM. This CDR3 is built from 14 residues. The V gene end was trimmed by 4 bases and the J gene end by 7 bases; junction bases not matched to a gene: 4. The CDR3 nucleotides are TGTGCCAGCAGTTCCGGGACAGCGAATTCACCCCTCCACTTT. Encoded protein: CASSSGTANSPLHF.

J is TRBJ1-2 and V is TRBV10-2; 7 positions agree with TRBD1. The CDR3 is 12 amino acids. Trimming cost V 7 bases and J 8 bases; bases outside gene matches: 7. The germline V gene has CDR1 WSHSY and CDR2 SAAADI. The CDR3 reads CASTPRGEGYTF. CDR3 coding DNA: TGCGCCAGCACCCCCAGGGGGGAAGGCTACACCTTC.

This chain joins TRBV10-1 and TRBJ1-1; D is undetermined. The CDR3 has 16 residues. Trimming took off 7 bases at V and 0 bases at J, with 18 bases between the two ends. Germline CDR1 is WNHNN and CDR2 is SYGVQD (reference sequence). The CDR3 loop reads CASNPWAPLLNTEAFF. Here the CDR3 DNA reads TGCGCCAGCAATCCCTGGGCCCCTCTATTGAACACTGAAGCTTTCTTT.

The chain joins TRBV7-9 to TRBJ2-1; 7 nucleotides match TRBD1. The CDR3 is made up of 12 amino acids. Per germline, CDR1 SEHNR and CDR2 FQNEAQ (reference sequence). V gave up 4 bases and J gave up 10 bases; unmatched junction bases: 4. The CDR3 reads CASSSGGWEQFF. The CDR3 DNA reads TGTGCCAGCAGCTCAGGGGGTTGGGAGCAGTTCTTC.